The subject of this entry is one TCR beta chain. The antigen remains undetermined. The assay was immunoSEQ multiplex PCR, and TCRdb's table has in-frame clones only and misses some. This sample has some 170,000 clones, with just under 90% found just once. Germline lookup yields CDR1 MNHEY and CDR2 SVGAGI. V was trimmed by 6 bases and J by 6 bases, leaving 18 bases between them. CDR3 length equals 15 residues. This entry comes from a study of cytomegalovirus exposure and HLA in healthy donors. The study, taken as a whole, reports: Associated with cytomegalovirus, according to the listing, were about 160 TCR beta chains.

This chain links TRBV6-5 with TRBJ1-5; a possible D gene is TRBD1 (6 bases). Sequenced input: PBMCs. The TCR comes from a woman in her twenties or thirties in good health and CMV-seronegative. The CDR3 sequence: CASSRNRDTIQPQHF. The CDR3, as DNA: TGTGCCAGCAGCCGCAACCGGGACACAATTCAGCCCCAGCATTTT.